This T cell receptor beta chain was profiled in a study of blood T cell repertoires in COVID-19. Overall study: The samples span acute and convalescent COVID-19 from the United States, Italy and Spain. In each case, the material was cDNA or gDNA derived from T cells, B-cell-depleted T cells, or PBMCs.

J lost 4 bases, V lost 5 bases, and 7 bases had no gene match. The CDR3 extends over 14 amino acids. Germline V gene lookup returns CDR1 LNHNV and CDR2 YYDKDF (reference sequence). The sample holds one count of this clone. The authors' processing: Researchers report that nucleated cell counts were estimated from reference gene primer amplification. The method was immunoSEQ multiplex PCR; TCRdb's version includes in-frame clones alone and lacks a portion of them. V, J and clone size reflect that table, while D and trimming were determined from the DNA. Altogether 250,000 to 300,000 clones are present, 75% to 90% being singletons, with the ten largest covering about 4.6%.

The source material was peripheral blood. The clonotype comes from a woman in her thirties or forties who had recovered from COVID-19. The chain links TRBV15 to TRBJ2-7, with 8 bases that match TRBD1. The CDR3: CATSADRDLYEQYV. The CDR3 nucleotides read TGTGCCACCAGCGCGGACAGGGATCTTTACGAGCAGTACGTC.